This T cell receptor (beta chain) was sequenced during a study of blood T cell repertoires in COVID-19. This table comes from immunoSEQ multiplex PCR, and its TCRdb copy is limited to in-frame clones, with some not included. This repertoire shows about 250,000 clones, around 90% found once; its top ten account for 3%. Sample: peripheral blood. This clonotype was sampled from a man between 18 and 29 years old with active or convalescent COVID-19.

CDR3 in amino acids: CASSFGGPAVVLNEQFF. The CDR3 coding sequence is TGTGCCAGCAGTTTTGGAGGTCCTGCGGTTGTTTTGAATGAGCAGTTCTTC. The rearrangement uses TRBV27 and TRBJ2-1; D perhaps matches TRBD2 (5 bases). CDR3 length equals 17 residues. Germline V CDR1 and CDR2: MNHEY, SMNVEV (reference sequence). Between the trimmed V and J ends, which lost 3 bases and 7 bases, there was a span of 22 bases.